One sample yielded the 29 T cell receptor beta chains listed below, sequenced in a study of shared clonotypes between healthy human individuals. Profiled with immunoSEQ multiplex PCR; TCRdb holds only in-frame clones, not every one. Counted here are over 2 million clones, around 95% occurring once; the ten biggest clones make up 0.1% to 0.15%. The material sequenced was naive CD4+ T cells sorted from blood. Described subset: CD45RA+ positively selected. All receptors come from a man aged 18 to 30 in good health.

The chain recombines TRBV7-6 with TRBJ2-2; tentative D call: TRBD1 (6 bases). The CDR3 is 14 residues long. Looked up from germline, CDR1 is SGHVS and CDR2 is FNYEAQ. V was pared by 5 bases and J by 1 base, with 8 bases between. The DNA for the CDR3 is TGTGCCAGCAGCGAACAGGGGAACACCGGGGAGCTGTTTTTT. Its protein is CASSEQGNTGELFF.

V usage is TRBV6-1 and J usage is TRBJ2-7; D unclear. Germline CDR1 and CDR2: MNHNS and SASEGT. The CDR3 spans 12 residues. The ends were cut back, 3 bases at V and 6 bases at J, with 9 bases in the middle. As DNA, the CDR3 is TGTGCCAGCAGTGATAGGTTTGGCGAGCAGTACTTC. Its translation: CASSDRFGEQYF.

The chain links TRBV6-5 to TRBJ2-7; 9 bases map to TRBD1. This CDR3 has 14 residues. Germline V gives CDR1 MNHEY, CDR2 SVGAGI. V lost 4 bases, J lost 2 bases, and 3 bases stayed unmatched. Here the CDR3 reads CASSWDRDAYEQYF. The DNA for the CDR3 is TGTGCCAGCAGTTGGGACAGGGACGCCTACGAGCAGTACTTC.

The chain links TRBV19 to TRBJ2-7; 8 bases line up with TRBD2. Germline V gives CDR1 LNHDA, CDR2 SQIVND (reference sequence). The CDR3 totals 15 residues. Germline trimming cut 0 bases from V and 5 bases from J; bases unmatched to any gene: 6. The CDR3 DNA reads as TGTGCCAGTAGTATAGAAGTTGCGGGAGGTAACGAGCAGTACTTC. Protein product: CASSIEVAGGNEQYF.

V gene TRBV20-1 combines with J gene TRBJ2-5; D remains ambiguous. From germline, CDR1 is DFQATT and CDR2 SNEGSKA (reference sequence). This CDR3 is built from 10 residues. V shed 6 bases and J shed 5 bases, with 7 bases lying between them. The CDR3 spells CSAQWETQYF. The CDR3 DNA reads TGCAGTGCCCAGTGGGAGACCCAGTACTTC.

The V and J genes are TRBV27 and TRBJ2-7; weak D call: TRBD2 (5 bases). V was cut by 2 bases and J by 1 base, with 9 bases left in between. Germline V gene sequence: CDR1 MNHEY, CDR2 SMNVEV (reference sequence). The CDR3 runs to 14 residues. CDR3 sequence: CASSLREKSYEQYF. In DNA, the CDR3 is TGTGCCAGCAGTTTAAGGGAGAAATCCTACGAGCAGTACTTC.

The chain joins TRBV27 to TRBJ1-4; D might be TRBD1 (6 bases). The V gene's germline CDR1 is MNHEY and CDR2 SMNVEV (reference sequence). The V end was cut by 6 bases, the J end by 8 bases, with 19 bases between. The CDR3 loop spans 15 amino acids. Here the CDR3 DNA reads TGTGCCAGCAGCAAGCGACCAGGGGAAGGGGAAAAACTGTTTTTT. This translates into CASSKRPGEGEKLFF.

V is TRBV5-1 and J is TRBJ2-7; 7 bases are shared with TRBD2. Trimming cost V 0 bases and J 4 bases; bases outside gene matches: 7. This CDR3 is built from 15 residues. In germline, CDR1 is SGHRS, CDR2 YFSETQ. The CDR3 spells CASSLVLAESYEQYF. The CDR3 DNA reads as TGCGCCAGCAGCTTGGTGCTAGCGGAAAGTTACGAGCAGTACTTC. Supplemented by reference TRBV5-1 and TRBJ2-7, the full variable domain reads KAGVTQTPRYLIKTRGQQVTLSCSPISGHRSVSWYQQTPGQGLQFLFEYFSETQRNKGNFPGRFSGRQFSNSRSEMNVSTLELGDSALYLCASSLVLAESYEQYFGPGTRLTVT.

CDR3 sequence: CASSLGTGGQYEQYF. The DNA for the CDR3 is TGTGCCAGCAGTTTAGGGACAGGGGGCCAGTACGAGCAGTACTTC. The chain combines TRBV28 with TRBJ2-7, with TRBD1 matching 12 bases. The CDR3 spans 15 residues. The junction had 3 bases not matched to a gene; V was cut back by 2 bases and J by 4 bases. Per germline, CDR1 MDHEN and CDR2 SYDVKM.

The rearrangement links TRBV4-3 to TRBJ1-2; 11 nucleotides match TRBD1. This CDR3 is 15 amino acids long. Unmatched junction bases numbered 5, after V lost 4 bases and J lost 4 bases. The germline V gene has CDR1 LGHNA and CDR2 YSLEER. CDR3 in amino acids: CASSRTGTGGYGYTF. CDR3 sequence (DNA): TGCGCCAGCAGCCGCACCGGGACAGGGGGCTATGGCTACACCTTC.

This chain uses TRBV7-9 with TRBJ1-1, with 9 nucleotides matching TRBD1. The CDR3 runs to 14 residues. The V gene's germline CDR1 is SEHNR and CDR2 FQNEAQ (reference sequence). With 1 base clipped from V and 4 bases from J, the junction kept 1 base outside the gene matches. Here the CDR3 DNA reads TGTGCCAGCAGCTTAGGGGACAGGGTCACTGAAGCTTTCTTT. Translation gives CASSLGDRVTEAFF.

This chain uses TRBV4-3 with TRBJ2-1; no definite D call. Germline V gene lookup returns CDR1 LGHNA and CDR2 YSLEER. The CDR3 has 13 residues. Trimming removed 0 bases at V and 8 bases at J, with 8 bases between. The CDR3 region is CASSQDRWDEQFF. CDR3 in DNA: TGCGCCAGCAGCCAAGATCGTTGGGATGAGCAGTTCTTC.

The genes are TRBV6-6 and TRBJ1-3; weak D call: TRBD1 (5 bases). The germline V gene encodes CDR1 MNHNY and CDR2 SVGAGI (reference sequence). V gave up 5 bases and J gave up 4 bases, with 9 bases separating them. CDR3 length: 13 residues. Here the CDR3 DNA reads TGTGCCAGCAGTCAGGGAGGGGGAAACACCATATATTTT. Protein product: CASSQGGGNTIYF.

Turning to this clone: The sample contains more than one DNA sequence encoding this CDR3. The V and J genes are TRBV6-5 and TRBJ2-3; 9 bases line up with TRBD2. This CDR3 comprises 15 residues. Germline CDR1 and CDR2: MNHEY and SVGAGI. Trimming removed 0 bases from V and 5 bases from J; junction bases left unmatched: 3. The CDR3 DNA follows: TGTGCCAGCAGTTACTCTAGCGGGAGCGGAGATACGCAGTATTTT. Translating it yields CASSYSSGSGDTQYF.

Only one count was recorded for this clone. The CDR3: CASGFGRPGQIKDNEQFF. In nucleotides, the CDR3 is TGTGCTAGTGGTTTCGGGAGGCCGGGGCAAATAAAGGACAATGAGCAGTTCTTC. J is TRBJ2-1 and V is TRBV12-5, with TRBD2 matching 7 bases. The germline CDR1 and CDR2 sequences are LGHNT and FRNRAP. After removal of 3 bases from V and 5 bases from J, the junction contained 16 bases not matched to a gene. The CDR3 sequence is 18 residues long.

The CDR3 sequence: CASSQDRETQYF. The CDR3 DNA follows: TGTGCCAGCTCCCAGGACAGGGAGACCCAGTACTTC. The chain combines TRBV18 with TRBJ2-5; the match to TRBD1 covers 7 bases. The CDR3 has 12 residues. CDR1 KGHSH and CDR2 LQKENI come from the germline V gene. V shed 6 bases and J 5 bases; nucleotides not matched to a gene: 3. Full variable domain (outside the CDR3, taken from reference TRBV18 and TRBJ2-5): NAGVMQNPRHLVRRRGQEARLRCSPMKGHSHVYWYRQLPEEGLKFMVYLQKENIIDESGMPKERFSAEFPKEGPSILRIQQVVRGDSAAYFCASSQDRETQYFGPGTRLLVL.

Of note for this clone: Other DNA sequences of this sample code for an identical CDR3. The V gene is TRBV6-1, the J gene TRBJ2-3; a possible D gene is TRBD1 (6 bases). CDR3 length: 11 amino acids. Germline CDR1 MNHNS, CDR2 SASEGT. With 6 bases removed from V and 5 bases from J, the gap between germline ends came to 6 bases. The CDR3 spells CASRGGDTQYF. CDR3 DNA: TGTGCCAGCAGAGGGGGAGATACGCAGTATTTT.

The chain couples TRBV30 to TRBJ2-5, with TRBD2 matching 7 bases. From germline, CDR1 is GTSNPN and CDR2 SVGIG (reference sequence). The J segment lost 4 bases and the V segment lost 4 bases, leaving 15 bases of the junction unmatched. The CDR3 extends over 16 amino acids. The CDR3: CAWKAGDYTLRETQYF. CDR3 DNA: TGTGCCTGGAAGGCGGGGGACTACACCTTAAGAGAGACCCAGTACTTC.

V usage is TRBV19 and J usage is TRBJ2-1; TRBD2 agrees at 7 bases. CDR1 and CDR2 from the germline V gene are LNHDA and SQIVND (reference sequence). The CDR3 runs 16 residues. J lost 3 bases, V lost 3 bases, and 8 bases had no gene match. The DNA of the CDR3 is TGTGCCAGTAGTATGACGGCGGCGGGAGTCTACAATGAGCAGTTCTTC. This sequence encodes CASSMTAAGVYNEQFF. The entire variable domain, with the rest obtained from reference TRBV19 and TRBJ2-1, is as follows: DGGITQSPKYLFRKEGQNVTLSCEQNLNHDAMYWYRQDPGQGLRLIYYSQIVNDFQKGDIAEGYSVSREKKESFPLTVTSAQKNPTAFYLCASSMTAAGVYNEQFFGPGTRLTVL.

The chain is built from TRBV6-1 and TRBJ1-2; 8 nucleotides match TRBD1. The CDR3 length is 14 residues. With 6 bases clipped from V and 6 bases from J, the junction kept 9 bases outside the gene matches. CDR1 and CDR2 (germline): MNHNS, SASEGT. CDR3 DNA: TGTGCCAGCAGGACAGGGGCCCTTGGTGATGGCTACACCTTC. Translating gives CASRTGALGDGYTF.

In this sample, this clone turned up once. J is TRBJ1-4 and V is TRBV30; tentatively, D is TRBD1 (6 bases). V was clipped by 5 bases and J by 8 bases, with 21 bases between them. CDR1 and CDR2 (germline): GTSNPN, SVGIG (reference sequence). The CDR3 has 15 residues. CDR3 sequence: CAWDGRDINGEKLFF. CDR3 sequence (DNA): TGTGCCTGGGACGGTCGGGACATCAATGGGGAAAAACTGTTTTTT.

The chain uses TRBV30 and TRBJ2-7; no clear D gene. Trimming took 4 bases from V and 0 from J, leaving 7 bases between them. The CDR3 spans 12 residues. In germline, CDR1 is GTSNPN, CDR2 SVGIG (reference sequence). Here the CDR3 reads CAWNPGSYEQYF. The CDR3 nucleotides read TGTGCCTGGAATCCAGGCTCCTACGAGCAGTACTTC.

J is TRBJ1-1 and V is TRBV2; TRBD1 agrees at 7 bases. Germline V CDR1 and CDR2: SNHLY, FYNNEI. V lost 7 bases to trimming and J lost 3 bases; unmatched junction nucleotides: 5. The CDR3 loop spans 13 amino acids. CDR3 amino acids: CASNFQGDTEAFF. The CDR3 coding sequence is TGTGCCAGCAATTTCCAGGGGGACACTGAAGCTTTCTTT.

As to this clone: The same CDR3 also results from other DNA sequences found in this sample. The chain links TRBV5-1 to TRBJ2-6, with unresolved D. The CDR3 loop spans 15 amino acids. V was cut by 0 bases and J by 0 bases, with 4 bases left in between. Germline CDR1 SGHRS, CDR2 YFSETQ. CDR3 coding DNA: TGCGCCAGCAGCTTGGGAAGCTCTGGGGCCAACGTCCTGACTTTC. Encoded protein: CASSLGSSGANVLTF.

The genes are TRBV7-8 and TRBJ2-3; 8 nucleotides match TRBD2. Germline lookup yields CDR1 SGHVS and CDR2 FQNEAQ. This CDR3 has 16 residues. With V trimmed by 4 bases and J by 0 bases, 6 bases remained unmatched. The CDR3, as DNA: TGTGCCAGCAGCTATTTTAGCGGGACGAGCACAGATACGCAGTATTTT. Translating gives CASSYFSGTSTDTQYF.

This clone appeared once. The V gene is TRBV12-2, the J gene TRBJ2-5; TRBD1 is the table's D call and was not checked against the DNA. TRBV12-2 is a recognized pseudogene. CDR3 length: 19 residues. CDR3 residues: CASVTSPPTEDSDQETQYF. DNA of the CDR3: TGTGCAAGCGTCACTTCCCCACCAACCGAGGACAGCGACCAAGAGACCCAGTACTTC.

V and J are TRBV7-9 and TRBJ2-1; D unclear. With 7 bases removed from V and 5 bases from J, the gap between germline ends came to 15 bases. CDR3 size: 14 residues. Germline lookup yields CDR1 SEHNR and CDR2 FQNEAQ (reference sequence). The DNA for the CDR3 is TGTGCCAGCAAAGTCGGAGTTTCAGACAATGAGCAGTTCTTC. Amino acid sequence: CASKVGVSDNEQFF.

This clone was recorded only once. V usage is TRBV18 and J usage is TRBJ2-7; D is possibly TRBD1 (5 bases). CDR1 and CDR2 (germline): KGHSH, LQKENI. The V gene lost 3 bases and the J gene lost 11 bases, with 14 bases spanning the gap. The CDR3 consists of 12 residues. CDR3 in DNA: TGTGCCAGCTCACCGGACACCGTTAGTGAGTACTTC. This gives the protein CASSPDTVSEYF.

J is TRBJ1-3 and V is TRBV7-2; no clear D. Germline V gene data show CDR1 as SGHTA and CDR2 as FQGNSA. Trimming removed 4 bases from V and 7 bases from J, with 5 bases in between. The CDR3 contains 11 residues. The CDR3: CASSSSNTIYF. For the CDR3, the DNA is TGTGCCAGCAGCTCCTCCAACACCATATATTTT.